A selection of T cell receptor beta chains follows, all from one sample in a study of shared clonotypes between healthy human individuals. The assay was immunoSEQ multiplex PCR, and TCRdb's table has in-frame clones only and misses some. Of 2 million to 2.5 million clones listed, 85% to 95% are singletons. The specimen was naive CD4+ T cells from PBMCs. The source is a young man in good health. Some clones in this sample may be carry-over from other donors' samples. CDR3s include the opening cysteine and the closing phenylalanine or tryptophan. D genes are given only for firm matches. Expanded clones get a size class; other rows say once, few or many, or leave the size out.

D gene: .; J gene: TRBJ2-7; V gene: TRBV5-1; clone size: .; CDR3 DNA: TGCGCCAGCATCCCGGGGCCCGGGGCCTTACTCTACGAGCAGTACTTC; CDR3 protein: CASIPGPGALLYEQYF
D gene: .; J gene: TRBJ2-1; V gene: TRBV7-3; clone size: once; CDR3 DNA: TGTGCCAGCAGCCTTGGCCTGAACAATGAGCAGTTCTTC; CDR3 protein: CASSLGLNNEQFF
D gene: TRBD1; J gene: TRBJ2-4; V gene: TRBV4-3; clone size: .; CDR3 DNA: TGCGCCAGCAGCCAAGACACAGGGGGTGGCAAAAACATTCAGTACTTC; CDR3 protein: CASSQDTGGGKNIQYF
D gene: .; J gene: TRBJ1-2; V gene: TRBV23-1; clone size: once; CDR3 DNA: TGCGCCAGCAGTCAATCAACCCTGGGGGGGGTCGACTATGGCTACACCTTC; CDR3 protein: CASSQSTLGGVDYGYTF
D gene: .; J gene: TRBJ1-2; V gene: TRBV27; clone size: .; CDR3 DNA: TGTGCCAGCGGGCCCCGGAACAGATTTAACTATGGCTACACCTTC; CDR3 protein: CASGPRNRFNYGYTF
D gene: TRBD1; J gene: TRBJ2-7; V gene: TRBV6-5; clone size: .; CDR3 DNA: TGTGCCAGCAGACGACAGGGGTTCTACGAGCAGTACTTC; CDR3 protein: CASRRQGFYEQYF
D gene: .; J gene: TRBJ1-5; V gene: TRBV7-8; clone size: .; CDR3 DNA: TGTGCCAGCAGCCCACTCCCCCGGCTTGGGACGGAAAATCAGCCCCAGCATTTT; CDR3 protein: CASSPLPRLGTENQPQHF
D gene: .; J gene: TRBJ2-5; V gene: TRBV11-2; clone size: .; CDR3 DNA: TGTGCCAGCAGCTCACAGGGCCAGTACCAAGAGACCCAGTACTTC; CDR3 protein: CASSSQGQYQETQYF
D gene: TRBD2; J gene: TRBJ2-1; V gene: TRBV27; clone size: .; CDR3 DNA: TGTGCCAGCAGTAGGATTTCGGGAGGAGGAGGGAATAATGAGCAGTTCTTC; CDR3 protein: CASSRISGGGGNNEQFF
D gene: .; J gene: TRBJ1-1; V gene: TRBV7-3; clone size: .; CDR3 DNA: TGTGCCAGCAGCTTAGGTCCGCCCCCGAACACTGAAGCTTTCTTT; CDR3 protein: CASSLGPPPNTEAFF
D gene: .; J gene: TRBJ1-1; V gene: TRBV28; clone size: many; CDR3 DNA: TGTGCCAGCAGGGTGAACACTGAAGCTTTCTTT; CDR3 protein: CASRVNTEAFF
D gene: .; J gene: TRBJ1-1; V gene: TRBV5-6; clone size: .; CDR3 DNA: TGTGCCAGCAGCTTGCCGGGGGCATACACTGAAGCTTTCTTT; CDR3 protein: CASSLPGAYTEAFF
D gene: TRBD2; J gene: TRBJ2-7; V gene: TRBV6-5; clone size: .; CDR3 DNA: TGTGCCAGCAGCCCGGGAGGACGCCGCTACGAGCAGTACTTC; CDR3 protein: CASSPGGRRYEQYF
D gene: TRBD1; J gene: TRBJ1-1; V gene: TRBV5-1; clone size: few; CDR3 DNA: TGCGCCAGCAGCTTGGTGGGACAGGACACTGAAGCTTTCTTT; CDR3 protein: CASSLVGQDTEAFF
D gene: .; J gene: TRBJ2-1; V gene: TRBV4-2; clone size: .; CDR3 DNA: TGTGCCAGCAGCCCTGGTCGAGGAGTCAGCAATGAGCAGTTCTTC; CDR3 protein: CASSPGRGVSNEQFF
D gene: TRBD2; J gene: TRBJ2-1; V gene: TRBV28; clone size: .; CDR3 DNA: TGTGCCAGCAGTTTATTTGCAGCGGGAGGGCCCTTTGAGCAGTTCTTC; CDR3 protein: CASSLFAAGGPFEQFF
D gene: .; J gene: TRBJ1-4; V gene: TRBV6-5; clone size: .; CDR3 DNA: TGTGCCAGCAGTTATAGAGGGGCTGACGAAAAACTGTTTTTT; CDR3 protein: CASSYRGADEKLFF
D gene: .; J gene: TRBJ1-5; V gene: TRBV2; clone size: few; CDR3 DNA: TGTGCCAGCAGGACCCAGGCCCAGCCCCAGCATTTT; CDR3 protein: CASRTQAQPQHF
D gene: .; J gene: TRBJ2-7; V gene: TRBV27; clone size: .; CDR3 DNA: TGTGCCAGCAGTTTATGGGGCCAGGGAACCTACGAGCAGTACTTC; CDR3 protein: CASSLWGQGTYEQYF
D gene: .; J gene: TRBJ1-1; V gene: TRBV7-3; clone size: .; CDR3 DNA: TGTGCCAGCAGCTTAAGGGGGCAGGGAAGTGAAGCTTTCTTT; CDR3 protein: CASSLRGQGSEAFF
D gene: .; J gene: TRBJ2-7; V gene: TRBV6-5; clone size: .; CDR3 DNA: TGTGCCAGCAGCAGATCCGGGTCCCTAGGCGAGCAGTACTTC; CDR3 protein: CASSRSGSLGEQYF
D gene: .; J gene: TRBJ1-4; V gene: TRBV19; clone size: .; CDR3 DNA: TGTGCCAGTAGTCTTCAGAGTGCGGGTAATGAAAAACTGTTTTTT; CDR3 protein: CASSLQSAGNEKLFF
D gene: .; J gene: TRBJ1-2; V gene: TRBV13; clone size: .; CDR3 DNA: TGTGCCAGCAGCGTTCAGGGTGGAAGGAATGGCTACACCTTC; CDR3 protein: CASSVQGGRNGYTF
D gene: TRBD2; J gene: TRBJ2-3; V gene: TRBV5-1; clone size: .; CDR3 DNA: TGCGCCAGCAGTATACCGGCTAGCGGGAGTGGAGGCGCAGATACGCAGTATTTT; CDR3 protein: CASSIPASGSGGADTQYF
D gene: .; J gene: TRBJ2-7; V gene: TRBV5-1; clone size: .; CDR3 DNA: TGCGCCAGCAGTGTACGGACTCCCGGCTACGAGCAGTACTTC; CDR3 protein: CASSVRTPGYEQYF
D gene: TRBD2; J gene: TRBJ2-7; V gene: TRBV27; clone size: .; CDR3 DNA: TGTGCCAGCAGTAGAGGCACTAGCGGCTCCTACGAGCAGTACTTC; CDR3 protein: CASSRGTSGSYEQYF
D gene: .; J gene: TRBJ1-1; V gene: TRBV6-6; clone size: .; CDR3 DNA: TGTGCCAGCAGTTACTCGTGGACGGCCCCGGAAGCTTTCTTT; CDR3 protein: CASSYSWTAPEAFF
D gene: .; J gene: TRBJ2-3; V gene: TRBV5-1; clone size: .; CDR3 DNA: TGCGCCAGCAGCCTCGCAGATACGCAGTATTTT; CDR3 protein: CASSLADTQYF
D gene: TRBD2; J gene: TRBJ2-3; V gene: TRBV19; clone size: .; CDR3 DNA: TGTGCCAGTAGTACCCCAAGCGGGACCACAGATACGCAGTATTTT; CDR3 protein: CASSTPSGTTDTQYF
D gene: .; J gene: TRBJ1-1; V gene: TRBV5-1; clone size: .; CDR3 DNA: TGCGCCAGCAGCTTGCGTAGTAACACTGAAGCTTTCTTT; CDR3 protein: CASSLRSNTEAFF
D gene: .; J gene: TRBJ2-5; V gene: TRBV18; clone size: .; CDR3 DNA: TGTGCCAGCTCACCATCAGGGTTTCGAGAGACCCAGTACTTC; CDR3 protein: CASSPSGFRETQYF
D gene: .; J gene: TRBJ1-3; V gene: TRBV5-6; clone size: .; CDR3 DNA: TGTGCCAGCAACGCCTTGGGGGCAGGAAACACCATATATTTT; CDR3 protein: CASNALGAGNTIYF
D gene: TRBD2; J gene: TRBJ2-1; V gene: TRBV6-1; clone size: .; CDR3 DNA: TGTGCCAGCAGAGGGGTAGCGGGGGACAATGAGCAGTTCTTC; CDR3 protein: CASRGVAGDNEQFF
D gene: TRBD1; J gene: TRBJ1-4; V gene: TRBV4-3; clone size: .; CDR3 DNA: TGCGCCAGCAGCCAAGATCAAGGGGGCGGTGAAAAACTGTTTTTT; CDR3 protein: CASSQDQGGGEKLFF
D gene: TRBD1; J gene: TRBJ1-2; V gene: TRBV7-2; clone size: .; CDR3 DNA: TGTGCCAGCAGCTTCCCAGGGGGCGAGGGCGGCTACACCTTC; CDR3 protein: CASSFPGGEGGYTF
D gene: .; J gene: TRBJ2-1; V gene: TRBV7-6; clone size: .; CDR3 DNA: TGTGCCAGCAGCTTACGGGCGGTGAGCGGGTTTGGGAGCTCCTACAATGAGCAGTTCTTC; CDR3 protein: CASSLRAVSGFGSSYNEQFF
D gene: .; J gene: TRBJ1-2; V gene: TRBV5-5; clone size: .; CDR3 DNA: TGTGCCAGCAGCTTGGGACTCTGGGGCTACACCTTC; CDR3 protein: CASSLGLWGYTF
D gene: TRBD1; J gene: TRBJ2-1; V gene: TRBV6-5; clone size: .; CDR3 DNA: TGTGCCAGCAAAAGGGACGCAGGGGGTTGGGGGGAGCAGTTCTTC; CDR3 protein: CASKRDAGGWGEQFF
D gene: .; J gene: TRBJ1-5; V gene: TRBV28; clone size: .; CDR3 DNA: TGTGCCACTCTCCTCTTCCGGGCAGCTCATAGCAATCAGCCCCAGCATTTT; CDR3 protein: CATLLFRAAHSNQPQHF
D gene: .; J gene: TRBJ2-7; V gene: TRBV2; clone size: .; CDR3 DNA: TGTGCCAGCAGTGAGGGGGTCTACGAGCAGTACTTC; CDR3 protein: CASSEGVYEQYF
D gene: .; J gene: TRBJ2-1; V gene: TRBV18; clone size: .; CDR3 DNA: TGTGCCAGCTCACTAGGACTGGGTGAGCAGTTCTTC; CDR3 protein: CASSLGLGEQFF
D gene: .; J gene: TRBJ2-1; V gene: TRBV7-2; clone size: .; CDR3 DNA: TGTGCCAGCAGCTTAGGTTTGGGGCTCTCCTACAATGAGCAGTTCTTC; CDR3 protein: CASSLGLGLSYNEQFF
D gene: TRBD2; J gene: TRBJ2-7; V gene: TRBV10-3; clone size: .; CDR3 DNA: TGTGCCATCAGTGGAGGACTAGCGGCAACCTACGAGCAGTACTTC; CDR3 protein: CAISGGLAATYEQYF
D gene: .; J gene: TRBJ1-2; V gene: TRBV7-2; clone size: once; CDR3 DNA: TGTGCCAGCAGCTTATTCCCAGGGGAACTTAACTATGGCTACACCTTC; CDR3 protein: CASSLFPGELNYGYTF
D gene: .; J gene: TRBJ1-1; V gene: TRBV29-1; clone size: .; CDR3 DNA: TGCAGCGTTGAGGAATCCCCTAACACTGAAGCTTTCTTT; CDR3 protein: CSVEESPNTEAFF
D gene: .; J gene: TRBJ2-7; V gene: TRBV28; clone size: .; CDR3 DNA: TGTGCCAGCAGTTTGATGACTTCTAGCTCCTACGAGCAGTACTTC; CDR3 protein: CASSLMTSSSYEQYF
D gene: .; J gene: TRBJ1-4; V gene: TRBV27; clone size: .; CDR3 DNA: TGTGCCAGCAGTTTTCGGGGGGTAACTAATGAAAAACTGTTTTTT; CDR3 protein: CASSFRGVTNEKLFF
D gene: .; J gene: TRBJ2-6; V gene: TRBV28; clone size: .; CDR3 DNA: TGTGCCAGCAGCTTGGTAGGCATTGGGGCCAACGTCCTGACTTTC; CDR3 protein: CASSLVGIGANVLTF
D gene: TRBD2; J gene: TRBJ2-5; V gene: TRBV5-1; clone size: .; CDR3 DNA: TGCGCCAGCAGCTTGGAATTAGCGGGACCGGGGGAGACCCAGTACTTC; CDR3 protein: CASSLELAGPGETQYF
D gene: .; J gene: TRBJ2-7; V gene: TRBV18; clone size: .; CDR3 DNA: TGTGCCAGCTCACCTGATCAGCACTCACTCTCGGGCGAGCAGTACTTC; CDR3 protein: CASSPDQHSLSGEQYF
D gene: .; J gene: TRBJ2-5; V gene: TRBV29-1; clone size: .; CDR3 DNA: TGCAGCGTAGGGGACACTGGAGAGACCCAGTACTTC; CDR3 protein: CSVGDTGETQYF
D gene: .; J gene: TRBJ1-1; V gene: TRBV7-8; clone size: .; CDR3 DNA: TGTGCCAGCAGCTTAGGGCGGATCAACACTGAAGCTTTCTTT; CDR3 protein: CASSLGRINTEAFF
D gene: .; J gene: TRBJ1-1; V gene: TRBV11-2; clone size: .; CDR3 DNA: TGTGCCAGCAGCTTTAGGTATGGGGCAGGGAACACTGAAGCTTTCTTT; CDR3 protein: CASSFRYGAGNTEAFF